One and the same sample provided the 20 T cell receptor beta chains below, sequenced in a study of T cell repertoires and HLA-DP antigens. Some clones are missing from TCRdb's copy, which holds only in-frame ones; the method was immunoSEQ multiplex PCR. The sample lists about 73,000 clones, 80% occurring once. These receptors have no identified antigens. The specimen sequenced was CD4+ T cells from PBMCs. The receptors come from a man in his sixties in good health and CMV-seronegative.

This chain joins TRBV6-6 and TRBJ1-6; possibly TRBD1 for D (5 bases). This CDR3 comprises 15 residues. Germline CDR1 MNHNY, CDR2 SVGAGI (reference sequence). Trimming cost V 8 bases and J 6 bases, with 17 bases left between them. DNA for the CDR3: TGTGCCAGCGGACGCGCAGGGACGGGTAATTCACCCCTCCACTTT. Its protein product is CASGRAGTGNSPLHF.

In its sample, this clone was seen once. The chain joins TRBV7-2 to TRBJ1-6; D may be TRBD1 (6 bases). Trimming cost V 0 bases and J 10 bases, with 16 bases left between them. The CDR3 length is 16 residues. Germline CDR1 reads SGHTA; CDR2 reads FQGNSA. The CDR3 DNA is TGTGCCAGCAGCTTAGCCGAACAGGGATCGGGGTCACCCCTCCACTTT. Its protein is CASSLAEQGSGSPLHF.

The gene calls are TRBV11-3 and TRBJ1-1; unclear D gene. The CDR3 length is 13 residues. The germline V gene encodes CDR1 SGHNT and CDR2 YENEEA. The V and J ends lost 1 base and 1 base respectively, with 4 bases between them. The CDR3 DNA reads as TGTGCCAGCAGCTTAGGACGGAACACTGAAGCTTTCTTT. The encoded protein is CASSLGRNTEAFF. Complete variable domain (other parts from reference TRBV11-3 and TRBJ1-1): EAGVVQSPRYKIIEKKQPVAFWCNPISGHNTLYWYLQNLGQGPELLIRYENEEAVDDSQLPKDRFSAERLKGVDSTLKIQPAELGDSAVYLCASSLGRNTEAFFGQGTRLTVV.

The chain couples TRBV6-5 to TRBJ2-3; 9 nucleotides match TRBD1. CDR3 length: 14 amino acids. CDR1 and CDR2 from the germline V gene are MNHEY and SVGAGI. The J segment lost 4 bases and the V segment lost 6 bases, leaving 5 bases of the junction unmatched. CDR3 bases: TGTGCCAGCAGAGGGACAGGGAGGTCAGATACGCAGTATTTT. Translated, it gives CASRGTGRSDTQYF.

The gene calls are TRBV5-1 and TRBJ2-3; 14 nucleotides align to TRBD2. V was pared by 0 bases and J by 0 bases, with 3 bases of the junction left unmatched. This CDR3 is 18 amino acids long. CDR1 is SGHRS, CDR2 YFSETQ, per germline. Here the CDR3 DNA reads TGCGCCAGCAGCTTGGGACTAGCGGGGGGGTCTAGCACAGATACGCAGTATTTT. This encodes CASSLGLAGGSSTDTQYF.

This rearrangement joins TRBV5-5 to TRBJ1-1; tentatively, D is TRBD1 (6 bases). The CDR3 is made up of 15 amino acids. V lost 0 bases and J lost 0, with 9 bases in between. Germline values: CDR1 SGHKS, CDR2 YYEKEE (reference sequence). The CDR3 reads CASSLVGGLNTEAFF. The CDR3 coding sequence is TGTGCCAGCAGCTTGGTCGGGGGGCTGAACACTGAAGCTTTCTTT.

This clone was counted at least ten times. J is TRBJ2-1 and V is TRBV7-2; TRBD1 matches 7 bases. Germline V gives CDR1 SGHTA, CDR2 FQGNSA. The CDR3 spans 14 residues. V was pared by 4 bases and J by 3 bases, with 3 bases of the junction left unmatched. The CDR3 region is CASSSGGFYNEQFF. Written as DNA, the CDR3 is TGTGCCAGCAGCTCAGGGGGTTTCTACAATGAGCAGTTCTTC.

The V and J genes are TRBV7-2 and TRBJ2-7; the D gene is possibly TRBD2 (6 bases). Germline CDR1 and CDR2: SGHTA and FQGNSA. This CDR3 has 15 residues. V was shortened by 3 bases and J by 4 bases, with 16 bases between the two germline ends. The DNA for the CDR3 is TGTGCCAGCAGCTTGTCCGGCGGGGCCAGGTACGAGCAGTACTTC. Translated, it gives CASSLSGGARYEQYF. The full variable domain, in which reference TRBV7-2 and TRBJ2-7 provide the parts outside the CDR3, is GAGVSQSPSNKVTEKGKDVELRCDPISGHTALYWYRQSLGQGLEFLIYFQGNSAPDKSGLPSDRFSAERTGGSVSTLTIQRTQQEDSAVYLCASSLSGGARYEQYFGPGTRLTVT.

This clone has just one count. The CDR3 DNA reads as TGTGCCAGCAGAGGGGGTGAACGAAGCTCTGGGGCCAACGTCCTGACTTTC. Its translation: CASRGGERSSGANVLTF. The V call is TRBV9, the J call TRBJ2-6, with D possibly being TRBD1 (6 bases). This CDR3 comprises 17 residues. Germline V gene lookup returns CDR1 SGDLS and CDR2 YYNGEE. Between the trimmed V and J ends, which lost 5 bases and 0 bases, there was a span of 15 bases.

The chain carries TRBV11-2 and TRBJ2-3; unclear D gene. Per germline, CDR1 SGHAT and CDR2 FQNNGV. The CDR3 is 14 amino acids. V was pared by 5 bases and J by 6 bases, with 15 bases between. CDR3 sequence: CASSLNPGSDTQYF. In nucleotides, the CDR3 is TGTGCCAGCAGCCTAAACCCTGGGTCCGATACGCAGTATTTT.

The chain is built from TRBV7-2 and TRBJ1-3, with 9 bases that match TRBD1. The germline V gene has CDR1 SGHTA and CDR2 FQGNSA. V shed 2 bases, J shed 7 bases, and the junction held 6 bases outside the gene matches. The CDR3 sequence is 15 residues long. The CDR3 DNA reads TGTGCCAGCAGCTTAATGGGACAGGGTATTAACACCATATATTTT. This translates into CASSLMGQGINTIYF.

The chain combines TRBV6-1 with TRBJ2-7; 7 bases fit TRBD1. CDR1 and CDR2 (germline): MNHNS, SASEGT. Germline trimming cut 6 bases from V and 0 bases from J; bases unmatched to any gene: 5. CDR3 length: 14 residues. CDR3 sequence: CASRGQRSSYEQYV. The CDR3 DNA is TGTGCCAGCAGGGGACAGCGAAGCTCCTACGAGCAGTACGTC.

The chain has TRBV6-1 and TRBJ1-3, with a weak D call TRBD1 (6 bases). V shed 3 bases and J shed 0 bases, with 12 bases lying between them. This CDR3 is 16 amino acids long. Germline CDR1 is MNHNS and CDR2 is SASEGT. The DNA of the CDR3 is TGTGCCAGCAGTGACCCAGGGGCAGTCTCTGGAAACACCATATATTTT. Translated, it gives CASSDPGAVSGNTIYF.

This chain joins TRBV6-5 and TRBJ2-7; D unclear. Germline V gives CDR1 MNHEY, CDR2 SVGAGI. The ends were cut back, 5 bases at V and 2 bases at J, with 7 bases in the middle. The CDR3 runs to 12 residues. The CDR3 region is CASSGSTYEQYV. For the CDR3, the DNA is TGTGCCAGCAGTGGGTCCACCTACGAGCAGTACGTC.

This clone was seen a single time. The chain combines TRBV13 with TRBJ2-3; no definite D call. This CDR3 is 15 amino acids long. Germline V lookup: CDR1 PRHDT, CDR2 FYEKMQ (reference sequence). The germline V and J ends were trimmed by 7 bases and 0 bases, with 14 bases remaining between them. In DNA, the CDR3 is TGTGCCAGCACCCGAAGCTCCCTTAGCACAGATACGCAGTATTTT. This translates into CASTRSSLSTDTQYF.

J is TRBJ1-2 and V is TRBV19, with 10 bases that match TRBD1. The J segment lost 8 bases and the V segment lost 4 bases, leaving 7 bases of the junction unmatched. Per the germline V gene, CDR1 is LNHDA and CDR2 is SQIVND (reference sequence). The CDR3 is 14 residues long. The DNA of the CDR3 is TGTGCCAGTAGTACGTCCCGGGACAGGGGCGGCTACACCTTC. Translated: CASSTSRDRGGYTF.

The sample holds a few counts of this clone. The V and J genes are TRBV6-1 and TRBJ2-1; weak D call: TRBD1 (5 bases). Germline V gene data show CDR1 as MNHNS and CDR2 as SASEGT. Trimming took 7 bases from V and 2 from J, leaving 12 bases between them. The CDR3 consists of 14 residues. The CDR3 nucleotides read TGTGCCAGCAATGAGGCAGGGCCCTACAATGAGCAGTTCTTC. This codes for CASNEAGPYNEQFF.

The chain employs TRBV7-2 and TRBJ1-4, with D possibly being TRBD1 (6 bases). The length of the CDR3 is 13 residues. Between the trimmed V and J ends, which lost 8 bases and 7 bases, there was a span of 14 bases. Germline V gene data show CDR1 as SGHTA and CDR2 as FQGNSA. The CDR3 DNA sequence: TGTGCCAGCCGCTACAGGGAGACTGAAAAACTGTTTTTT. Protein product: CASRYRETEKLFF.

This clone has just a few counts. CDR3 protein: CASSLRDRGPSALHF. In nucleotides, the CDR3 is TGTGCCAGCAGTTTAAGGGACAGGGGGCCTTCGGCCCTCCACTTT. The chain uses TRBV28 and TRBJ1-6; 12 positions match TRBD1. Per germline, CDR1 MDHEN and CDR2 SYDVKM. V was pared by 2 bases and J by 14 bases, with 7 bases of the junction left unmatched. The CDR3 sequence is 15 residues long.

V gene TRBV7-2 combines with J gene TRBJ2-3; D may be TRBD1 (6 bases). The CDR3 totals 14 residues. V was clipped by 4 bases and J by 3 bases, with 11 bases between them. Germline values: CDR1 SGHTA, CDR2 FQGNSA. The CDR3, as DNA: TGTGCCAGCAGCTCTACAGGGTTTACAGATACGCAGTATTTT. As protein: CASSSTGFTDTQYF.